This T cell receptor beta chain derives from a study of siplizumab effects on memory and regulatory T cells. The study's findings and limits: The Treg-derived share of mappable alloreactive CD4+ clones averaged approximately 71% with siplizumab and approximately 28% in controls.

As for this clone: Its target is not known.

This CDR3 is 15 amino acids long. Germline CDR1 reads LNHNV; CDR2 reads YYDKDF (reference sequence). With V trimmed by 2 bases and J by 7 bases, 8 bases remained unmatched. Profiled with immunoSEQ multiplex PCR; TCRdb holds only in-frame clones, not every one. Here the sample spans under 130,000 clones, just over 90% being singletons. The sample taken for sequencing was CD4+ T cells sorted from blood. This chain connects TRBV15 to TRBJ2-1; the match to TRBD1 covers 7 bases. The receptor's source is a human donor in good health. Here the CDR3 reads CATSRSIRDRNEQFF. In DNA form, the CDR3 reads TGTGCCACCAGCAGATCCATCCGGGACAGAAATGAGCAGTTCTTC.